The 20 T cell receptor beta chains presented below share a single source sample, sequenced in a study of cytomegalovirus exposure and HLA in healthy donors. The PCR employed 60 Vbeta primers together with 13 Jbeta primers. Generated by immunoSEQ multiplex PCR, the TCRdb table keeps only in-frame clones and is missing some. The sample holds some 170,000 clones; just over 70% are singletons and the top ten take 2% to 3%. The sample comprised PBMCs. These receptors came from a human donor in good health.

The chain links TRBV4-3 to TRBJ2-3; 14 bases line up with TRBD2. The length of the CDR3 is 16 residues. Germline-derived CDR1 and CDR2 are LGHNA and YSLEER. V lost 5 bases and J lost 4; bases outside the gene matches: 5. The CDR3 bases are TGCGCCAGCAGCAGACTAGCGGGGGGGGGAGCAGATACGCAGTATTTT. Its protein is CASSRLAGGGADTQYF.

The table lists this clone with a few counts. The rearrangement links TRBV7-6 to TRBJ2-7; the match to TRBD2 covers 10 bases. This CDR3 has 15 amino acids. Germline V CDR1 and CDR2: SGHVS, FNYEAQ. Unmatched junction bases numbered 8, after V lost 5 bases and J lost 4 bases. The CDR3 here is CASSPRASGGYEQYF. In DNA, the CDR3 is TGTGCCAGCAGCCCCCGGGCTAGCGGGGGTTACGAGCAGTACTTC. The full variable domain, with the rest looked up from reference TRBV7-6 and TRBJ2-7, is GAGVSQSPRYKVTKRGQDVALRCDPISGHVSLYWYRQALGQGPEFLTYFNYEAQQDKSGLPNDRFSAERPEGSISTLTIQRTEQRDSAMYRCASSPRASGGYEQYFGPGTRLTVT.

The CDR3 reads CASRTGADTQYF. The CDR3 coding sequence is TGTGCCAGCAGGACGGGAGCAGATACGCAGTATTTT. The chain has TRBV6-5 and TRBJ2-3; perhaps TRBD2 as D (6 bases). The V end was cut by 6 bases, the J end by 4 bases, with 8 bases between. Germline values: CDR1 MNHEY, CDR2 SVGAGI. The CDR3 runs 12 residues.

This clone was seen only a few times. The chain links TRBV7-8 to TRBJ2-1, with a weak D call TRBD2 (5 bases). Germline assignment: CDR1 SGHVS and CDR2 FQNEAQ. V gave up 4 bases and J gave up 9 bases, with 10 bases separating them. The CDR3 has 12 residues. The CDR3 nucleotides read TGTGCCAGCAGCTCTAGCCGGGGTGAGCAGTTCTTC. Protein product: CASSSSRGEQFF.

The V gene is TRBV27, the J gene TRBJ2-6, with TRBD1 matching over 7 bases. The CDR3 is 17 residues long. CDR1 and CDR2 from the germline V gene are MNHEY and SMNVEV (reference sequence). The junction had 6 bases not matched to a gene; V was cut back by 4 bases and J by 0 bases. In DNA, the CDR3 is TGTGCCAGCAGTTCCGGGGACAGAGACTCTGGGGCCAACGTCCTGACTTTC. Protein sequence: CASSSGDRDSGANVLTF.

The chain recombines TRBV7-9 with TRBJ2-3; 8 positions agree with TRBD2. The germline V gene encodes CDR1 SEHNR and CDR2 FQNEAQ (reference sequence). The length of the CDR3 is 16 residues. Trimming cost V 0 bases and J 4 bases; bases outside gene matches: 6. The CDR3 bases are TGTGCCAGCAGCTTAGCGTTACGGGGGGGACCAGATACGCAGTATTTT. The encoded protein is CASSLALRGGPDTQYF.

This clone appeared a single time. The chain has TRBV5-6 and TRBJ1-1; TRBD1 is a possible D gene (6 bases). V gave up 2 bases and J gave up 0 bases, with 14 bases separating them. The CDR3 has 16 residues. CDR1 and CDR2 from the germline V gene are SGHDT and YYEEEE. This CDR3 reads CASSLNRVYMNTEAFF. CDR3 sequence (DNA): TGTGCCAGCAGCTTAAACAGGGTATACATGAACACTGAAGCTTTCTTT.

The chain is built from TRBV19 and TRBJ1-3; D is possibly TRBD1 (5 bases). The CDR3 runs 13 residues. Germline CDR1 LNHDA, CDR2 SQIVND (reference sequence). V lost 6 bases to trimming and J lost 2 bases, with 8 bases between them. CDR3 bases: TGTGCCAGTAGCCAGGGTACTGGAAACACCATATATTTT. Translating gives CASSQGTGNTIYF.

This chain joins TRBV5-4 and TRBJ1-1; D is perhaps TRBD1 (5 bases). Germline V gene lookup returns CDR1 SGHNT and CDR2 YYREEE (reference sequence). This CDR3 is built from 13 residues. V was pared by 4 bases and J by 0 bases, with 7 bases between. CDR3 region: CASSLTVNTEAFF. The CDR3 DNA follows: TGTGCCAGCAGCCTGACAGTGAACACTGAAGCTTTCTTT.

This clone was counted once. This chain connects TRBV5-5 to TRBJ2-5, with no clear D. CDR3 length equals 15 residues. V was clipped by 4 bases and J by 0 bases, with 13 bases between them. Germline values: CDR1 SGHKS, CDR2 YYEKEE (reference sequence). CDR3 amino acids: CASSTPLRYQETQYF. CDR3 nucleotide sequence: TGTGCCAGCAGCACCCCCCTGAGGTACCAAGAGACCCAGTACTTC. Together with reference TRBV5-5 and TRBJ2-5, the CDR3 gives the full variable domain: DAGVTQSPTHLIKTRGQQVTLRCSPISGHKSVSWYQQVLGQGPQFIFQYYEKEERGRGNFPDRFSARQFPNYSSELNVNALLLGDSALYLCASSTPLRYQETQYFGPGTRLLVL.

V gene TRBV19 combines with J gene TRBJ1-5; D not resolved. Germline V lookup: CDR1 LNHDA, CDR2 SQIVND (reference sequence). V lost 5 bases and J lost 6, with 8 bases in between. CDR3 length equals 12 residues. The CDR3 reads CASSAVGQPQHF. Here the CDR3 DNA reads TGTGCCAGTAGTGCGGTGGGTCAGCCCCAGCATTTT.

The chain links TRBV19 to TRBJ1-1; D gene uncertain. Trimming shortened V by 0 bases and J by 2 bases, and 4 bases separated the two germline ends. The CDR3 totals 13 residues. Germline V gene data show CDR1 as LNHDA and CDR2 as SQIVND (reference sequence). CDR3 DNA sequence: TGTGCCAGTAGTATAGATTTAAACACTGAAGCTTTCTTT. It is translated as CASSIDLNTEAFF.

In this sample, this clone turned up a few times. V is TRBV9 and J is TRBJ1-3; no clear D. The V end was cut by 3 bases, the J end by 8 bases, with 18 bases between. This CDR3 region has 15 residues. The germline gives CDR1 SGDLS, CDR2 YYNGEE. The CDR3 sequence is CASSAGHRSSDTIYF. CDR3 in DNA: TGTGCCAGCAGCGCGGGTCATAGGTCGTCGGACACCATATATTTT.

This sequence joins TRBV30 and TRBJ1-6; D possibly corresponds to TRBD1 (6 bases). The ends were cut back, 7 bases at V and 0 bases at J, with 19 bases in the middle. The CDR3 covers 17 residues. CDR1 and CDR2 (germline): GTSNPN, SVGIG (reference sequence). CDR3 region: CASNPRGGLSYNSPLHF. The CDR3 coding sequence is TGTGCCTCCAACCCTCGAGGGGGTCTCTCCTATAATTCACCCCTCCACTTT.

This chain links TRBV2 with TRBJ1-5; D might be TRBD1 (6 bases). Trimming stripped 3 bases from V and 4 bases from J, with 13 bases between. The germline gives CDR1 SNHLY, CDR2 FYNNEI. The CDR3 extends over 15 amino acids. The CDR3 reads CASSELRQVNQPQHF. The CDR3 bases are TGTGCCAGCAGTGAGTTAAGACAGGTGAATCAGCCCCAGCATTTT.

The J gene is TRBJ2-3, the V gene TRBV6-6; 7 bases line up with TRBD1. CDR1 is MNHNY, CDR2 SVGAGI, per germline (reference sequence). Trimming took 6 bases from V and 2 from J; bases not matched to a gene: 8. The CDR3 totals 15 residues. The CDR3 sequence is CASRETGVLTDTQYF. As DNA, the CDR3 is TGTGCCAGCAGAGAAACAGGGGTCCTCACAGATACGCAGTATTTT.

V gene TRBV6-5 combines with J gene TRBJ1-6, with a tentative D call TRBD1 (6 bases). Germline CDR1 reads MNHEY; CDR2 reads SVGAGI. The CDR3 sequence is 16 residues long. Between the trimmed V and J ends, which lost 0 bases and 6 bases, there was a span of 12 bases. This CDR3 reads CASSYSTQGGNSPLHF. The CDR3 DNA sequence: TGTGCCAGCAGTTACTCGACACAGGGCGGTAATTCACCCCTCCACTTT.

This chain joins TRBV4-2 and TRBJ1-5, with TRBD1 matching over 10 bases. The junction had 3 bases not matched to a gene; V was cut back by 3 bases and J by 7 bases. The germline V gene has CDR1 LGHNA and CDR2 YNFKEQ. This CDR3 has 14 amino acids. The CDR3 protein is CASSHGTGAQPQHF. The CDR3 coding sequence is TGTGCCAGCAGCCACGGGACAGGGGCCCAGCCCCAGCATTTT.

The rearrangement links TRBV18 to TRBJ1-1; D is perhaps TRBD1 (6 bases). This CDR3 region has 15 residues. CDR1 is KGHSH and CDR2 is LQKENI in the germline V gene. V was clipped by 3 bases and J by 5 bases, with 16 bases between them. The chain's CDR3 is CASSPGWGLWTEAFF. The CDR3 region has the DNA TGTGCCAGCTCACCGGGGTGGGGGCTGTGGACTGAAGCTTTCTTT.

The CDR3 spells CASSYSRVGHNYGYTF. The CDR3 nucleotides are TGTGCCAGCAGTTACTCGAGGGTCGGGCACAACTATGGCTACACCTTC. V usage is TRBV6-6 and J usage is TRBJ1-2; D unresolved. The CDR3 consists of 16 residues. The ends were cut back, 0 bases at V and 2 bases at J, with 13 bases in the middle. Germline V lookup: CDR1 MNHNY, CDR2 SVGAGI (reference sequence).